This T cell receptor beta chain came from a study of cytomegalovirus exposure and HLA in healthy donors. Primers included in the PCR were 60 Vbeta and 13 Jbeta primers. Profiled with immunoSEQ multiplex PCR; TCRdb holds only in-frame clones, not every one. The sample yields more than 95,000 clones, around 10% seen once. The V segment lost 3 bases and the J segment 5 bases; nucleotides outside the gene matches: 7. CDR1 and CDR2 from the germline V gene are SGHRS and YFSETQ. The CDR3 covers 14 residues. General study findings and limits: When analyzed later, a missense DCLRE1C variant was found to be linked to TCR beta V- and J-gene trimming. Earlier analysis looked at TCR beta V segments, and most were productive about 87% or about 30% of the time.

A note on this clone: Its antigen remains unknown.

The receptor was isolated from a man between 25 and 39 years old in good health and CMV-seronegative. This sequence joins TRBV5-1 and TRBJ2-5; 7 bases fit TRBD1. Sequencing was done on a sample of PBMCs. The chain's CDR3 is CASSYPGTAETQYF. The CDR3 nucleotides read TGCGCCAGCAGCTACCCCGGGACAGCCGAGACCCAGTACTTC.